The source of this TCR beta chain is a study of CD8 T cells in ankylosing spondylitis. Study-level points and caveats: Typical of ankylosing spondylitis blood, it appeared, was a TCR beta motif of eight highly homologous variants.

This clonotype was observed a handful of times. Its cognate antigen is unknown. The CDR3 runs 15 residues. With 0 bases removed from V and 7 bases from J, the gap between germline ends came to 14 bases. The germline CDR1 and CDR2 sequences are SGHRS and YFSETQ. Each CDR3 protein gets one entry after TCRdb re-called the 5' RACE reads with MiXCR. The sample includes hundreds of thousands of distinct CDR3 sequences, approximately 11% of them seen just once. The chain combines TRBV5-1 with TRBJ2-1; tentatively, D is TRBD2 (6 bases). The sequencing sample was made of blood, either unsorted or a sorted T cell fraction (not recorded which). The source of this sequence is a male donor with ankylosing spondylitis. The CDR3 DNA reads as TGCGCCAGCAGCTTGGCACTAGCAGTACGTAATGAGCAGTTCTTC. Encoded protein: CASSLALAVRNEQFF.